Following are 8 T cell receptor beta chains from one sample sequenced in a study of blood T cell repertoires in COVID-19. Sequenced by immunoSEQ multiplex PCR; TCRdb stores in-frame clones only, minus some. The repertoire holds 210,000 or so clones, with about 92% as singletons. Sequences were obtained from peripheral blood. These receptors were taken from a man in his thirties or forties with acute or convalescent COVID-19.

This chain uses TRBV7-6 with TRBJ1-1; no clear D. The CDR3 has 14 amino acids. Germline CDR1 and CDR2: SGHVS and FNYEAQ. V was trimmed by 5 bases and J by 1 base, leaving 11 bases between them. The CDR3 reads CASSLGIGNTEAFF. The CDR3, as DNA: TGTGCCAGCAGCCTCGGGATCGGGAACACTGAAGCTTTCTTT.

This clone was observed once. V is TRBV28 and J is TRBJ1-5; a possible D gene is TRBD1 (6 bases). This CDR3 comprises 16 residues. CDR1 is MDHEN, CDR2 SYDVKM, per germline. Trimming removed 5 bases at V and 5 bases at J, with 19 bases between. The CDR3: CASSLTLQGSYQPQHF. The CDR3 region has the DNA TGTGCCAGCAGTCTCACACTACAGGGTTCTTATCAGCCCCAGCATTTT.

This sequence joins TRBV5-1 and TRBJ2-6; tentatively, D is TRBD1 (5 bases). In germline, CDR1 is SGHRS, CDR2 YFSETQ. The CDR3 runs 17 residues. The germline V and J ends were trimmed by 2 bases and 0 bases, with 12 bases remaining between them. This CDR3 is CASSLLVQGSGANVLTF. CDR3 nucleotide sequence: TGCGCCAGCAGCTTATTAGTGCAGGGCTCTGGGGCCAACGTCCTGACTTTC.

The V and J genes are TRBV29-1 and TRBJ1-4; D is ambiguous. CDR1 and CDR2 from the germline V gene are SQVTM and ANQGSEA. This CDR3 spans 14 amino acids. The V end was cut by 7 bases, the J end by 4 bases, with 16 bases between. CDR3 in amino acids: CSAGRTGRNEKLFF. For the CDR3, the DNA is TGCAGCGCTGGGAGGACGGGTCGTAATGAAAAACTGTTTTTT.

The CDR3 region has the DNA TGCAGCGTTGCTAGCGGGGGGTACAATGAGCAGTTCTTC. This gives the protein CSVASGGYNEQFF. V usage is TRBV29-1 and J usage is TRBJ2-1, with 11 bases lining up with TRBD2. V dropped 4 bases and J dropped 4; count of bases not matched to a gene: 0. The CDR3 totals 13 residues. Germline CDR1 SQVTM, CDR2 ANQGSEA.

The genes are TRBV11-2 and TRBJ2-1, with TRBD2 matching over 7 bases. Germline V gene data show CDR1 as SGHAT and CDR2 as FQNNGV. There are 20 residues in the CDR3. V gave up 0 bases and J gave up 4 bases; unmatched junction bases: 18. In DNA form, the CDR3 reads TGTGCCAGCAGCTTAGATTTTACCCGGGATCTAGCGGAGCGGTACAATGAGCAGTTCTTC. It encodes CASSLDFTRDLAERYNEQFF.

V is TRBV9 and J is TRBJ2-3; 8 nucleotides align to TRBD2. The CDR3 is 15 residues long. CDR1 and CDR2 (germline): SGDLS, YYNGEE. With V trimmed by 3 bases and J by 6 bases, 9 bases remained unmatched. The CDR3 loop reads CASSARDGRVDTQYF. DNA for the CDR3: TGTGCCAGCAGCGCTCGGGACGGGAGGGTGGATACGCAGTATTTT.

V usage is TRBV28 and J usage is TRBJ2-7, with D possibly matching TRBD2 (6 bases). The CDR3 length is 15 residues. Germline-derived CDR1 and CDR2 are MDHEN and SYDVKM. Trimming removed 2 bases from V and 2 bases from J, with 13 bases in between. This CDR3 is CASSLMASATYEQYF. Here the CDR3 DNA reads TGTGCCAGCAGTTTAATGGCTAGCGCGACCTACGAGCAGTACTTC. Looking up the rest from reference TRBV28 and TRBJ2-7 gives the full variable domain: DVKVTQSSRYLVKRTGEKVFLECVQDMDHENMFWYRQDPGLGLRLIYFSYDVKMKEKGDIPEGYSVSREKKERFSLILESASTNQTSMYLCASSLMASATYEQYFGPGTRLTVT.